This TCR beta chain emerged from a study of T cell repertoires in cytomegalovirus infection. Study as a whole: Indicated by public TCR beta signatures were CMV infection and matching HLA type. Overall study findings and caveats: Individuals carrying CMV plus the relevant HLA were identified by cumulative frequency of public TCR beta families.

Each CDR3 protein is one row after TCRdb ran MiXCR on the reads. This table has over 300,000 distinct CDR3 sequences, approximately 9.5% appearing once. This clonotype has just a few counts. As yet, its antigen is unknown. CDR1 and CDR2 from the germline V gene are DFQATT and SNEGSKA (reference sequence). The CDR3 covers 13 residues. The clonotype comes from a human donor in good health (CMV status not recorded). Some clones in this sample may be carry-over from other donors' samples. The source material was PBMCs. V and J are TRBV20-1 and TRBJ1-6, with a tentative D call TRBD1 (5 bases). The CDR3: CRDPAGENSPLHF. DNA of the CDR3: TGCAGGGACCCAGCGGGGGAAAATTCACCCCTCCACTTT.